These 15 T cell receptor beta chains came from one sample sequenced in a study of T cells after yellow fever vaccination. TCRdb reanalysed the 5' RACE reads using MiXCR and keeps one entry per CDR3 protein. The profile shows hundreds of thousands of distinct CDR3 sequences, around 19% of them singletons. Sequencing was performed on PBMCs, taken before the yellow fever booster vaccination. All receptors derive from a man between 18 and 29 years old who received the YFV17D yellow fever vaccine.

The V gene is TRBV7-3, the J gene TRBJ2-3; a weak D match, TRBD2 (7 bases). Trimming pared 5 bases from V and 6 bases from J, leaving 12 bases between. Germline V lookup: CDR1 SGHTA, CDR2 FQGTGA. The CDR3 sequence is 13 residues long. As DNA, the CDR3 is TGTGCCAGCAGCACGGGGGGCATGGATACGCAGTATTTT. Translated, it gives CASSTGGMDTQYF. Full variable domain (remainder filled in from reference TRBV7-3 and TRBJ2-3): GAGVSQTPSNKVTEKGKYVELRCDPISGHTALYWYRQSLGQGPEFLIYFQGTGAADDSGLPNDRFFAVRPEGSVSTLKIQRTERGDSAVYLCASSTGGMDTQYFGPGTRLTVL.

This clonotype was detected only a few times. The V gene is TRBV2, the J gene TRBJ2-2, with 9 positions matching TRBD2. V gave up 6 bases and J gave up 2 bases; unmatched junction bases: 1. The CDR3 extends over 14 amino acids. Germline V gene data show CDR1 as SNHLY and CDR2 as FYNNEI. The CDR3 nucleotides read TGTGCCAGCAGGGGACTAGCCAACACCGGGGAGCTGTTTTTT. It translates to CASRGLANTGELFF.

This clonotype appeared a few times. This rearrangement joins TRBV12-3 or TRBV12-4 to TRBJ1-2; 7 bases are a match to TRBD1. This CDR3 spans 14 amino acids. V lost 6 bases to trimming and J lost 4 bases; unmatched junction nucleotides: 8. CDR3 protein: CASRNRGLTYGYTF. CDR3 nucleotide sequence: TGTGCCAGCAGAAACAGGGGCCTCACCTATGGCTACACCTTC.

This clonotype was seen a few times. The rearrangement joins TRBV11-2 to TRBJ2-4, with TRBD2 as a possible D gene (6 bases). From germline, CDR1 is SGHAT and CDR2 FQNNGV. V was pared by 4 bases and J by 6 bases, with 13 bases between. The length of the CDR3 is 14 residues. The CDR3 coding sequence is TGTGCCAGCAGCTCTTACCGGGACTCAAACATTCAGTACTTC. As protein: CASSSYRDSNIQYF.

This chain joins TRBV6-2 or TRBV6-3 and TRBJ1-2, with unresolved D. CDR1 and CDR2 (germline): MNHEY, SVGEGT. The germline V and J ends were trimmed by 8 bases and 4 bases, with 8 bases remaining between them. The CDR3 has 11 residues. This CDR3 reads CASRTTYGYTF. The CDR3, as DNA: TGTGCCAGCCGGACCACCTATGGCTACACCTTC.

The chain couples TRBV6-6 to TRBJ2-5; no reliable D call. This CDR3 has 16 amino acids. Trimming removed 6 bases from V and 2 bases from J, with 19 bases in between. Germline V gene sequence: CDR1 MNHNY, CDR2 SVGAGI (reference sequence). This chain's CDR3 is CASSPIKAPEQETQYF. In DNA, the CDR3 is TGTGCCAGCAGCCCTATTAAAGCGCCGGAGCAAGAGACCCAGTACTTC.

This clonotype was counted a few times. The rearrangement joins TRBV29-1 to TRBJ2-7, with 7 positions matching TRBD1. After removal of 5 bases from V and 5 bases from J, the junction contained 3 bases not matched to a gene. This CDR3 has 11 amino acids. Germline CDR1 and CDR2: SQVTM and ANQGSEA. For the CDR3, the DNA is TGCAGCGTTCAAACAGGGGACGAGCAGTACTTC. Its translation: CSVQTGDEQYF.

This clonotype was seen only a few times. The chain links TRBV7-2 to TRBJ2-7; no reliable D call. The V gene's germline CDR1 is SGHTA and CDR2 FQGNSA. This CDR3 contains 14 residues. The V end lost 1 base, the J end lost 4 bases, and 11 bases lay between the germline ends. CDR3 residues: CASSLGVGIYEQYV. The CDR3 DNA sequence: TGTGCCAGCAGCTTAGGGGTTGGGATTTACGAGCAGTACGTC.

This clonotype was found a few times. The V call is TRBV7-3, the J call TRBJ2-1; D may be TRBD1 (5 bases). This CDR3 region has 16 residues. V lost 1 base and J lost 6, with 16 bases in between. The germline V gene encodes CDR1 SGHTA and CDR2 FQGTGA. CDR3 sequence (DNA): TGTGCCAGCAGCTTAAACTTAGGTGGCAGGGCCAATGAGCAGTTCTTC. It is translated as CASSLNLGGRANEQFF.

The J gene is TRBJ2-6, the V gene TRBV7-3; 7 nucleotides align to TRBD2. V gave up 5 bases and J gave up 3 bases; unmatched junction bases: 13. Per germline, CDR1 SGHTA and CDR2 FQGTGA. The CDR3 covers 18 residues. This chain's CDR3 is CASSQTRGELSGANVLTF. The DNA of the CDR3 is TGTGCCAGCAGCCAAACCCGGGGGGAGTTGAGTGGGGCCAACGTCCTGACTTTC.

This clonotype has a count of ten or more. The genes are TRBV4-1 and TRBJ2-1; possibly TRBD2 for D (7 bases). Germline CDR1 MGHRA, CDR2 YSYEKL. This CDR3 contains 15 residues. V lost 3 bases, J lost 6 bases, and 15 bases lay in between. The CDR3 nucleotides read TGCGCCAGCAGCCACGATCGGGGGGCCCCCAATGAGCAGTTCTTC. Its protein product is CASSHDRGAPNEQFF.

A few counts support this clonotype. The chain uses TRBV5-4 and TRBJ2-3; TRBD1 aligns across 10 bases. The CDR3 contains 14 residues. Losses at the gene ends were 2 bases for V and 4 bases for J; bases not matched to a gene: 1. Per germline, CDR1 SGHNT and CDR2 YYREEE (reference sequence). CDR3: CASSFGTGADTQYF. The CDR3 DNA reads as TGTGCCAGCAGCTTTGGGACAGGGGCAGATACGCAGTATTTT.

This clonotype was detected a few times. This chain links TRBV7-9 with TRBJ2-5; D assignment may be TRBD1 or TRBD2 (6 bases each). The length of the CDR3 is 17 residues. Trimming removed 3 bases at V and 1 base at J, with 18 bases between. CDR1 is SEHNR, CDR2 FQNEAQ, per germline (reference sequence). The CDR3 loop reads CASSFWGAIGGQETQYF. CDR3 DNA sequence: TGTGCCAGCAGCTTCTGGGGGGCTATCGGGGGCCAAGAGACCCAGTACTTC.

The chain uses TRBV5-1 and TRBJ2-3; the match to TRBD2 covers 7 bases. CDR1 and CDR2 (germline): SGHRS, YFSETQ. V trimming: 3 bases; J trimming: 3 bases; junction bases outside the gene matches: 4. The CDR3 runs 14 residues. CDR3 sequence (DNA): TGCGCCAGCAGCTACGGACTAGTTACAGATACGCAGTATTTT. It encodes CASSYGLVTDTQYF.

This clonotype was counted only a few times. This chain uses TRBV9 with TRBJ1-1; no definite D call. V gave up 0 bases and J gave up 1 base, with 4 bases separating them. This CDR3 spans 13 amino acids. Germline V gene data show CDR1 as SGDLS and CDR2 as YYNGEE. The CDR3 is CASSVGWNTEAFF. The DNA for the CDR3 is TGTGCCAGCAGCGTAGGCTGGAACACTGAAGCTTTCTTT.